The next 21 T cell receptor beta chains were all read from a single sample in a study of tumor-infiltrating lymphocytes in glioblastoma multiforme. Three nested ARM-PCR rounds with V-beta and C-beta primers built TCRB libraries. TCRdb redid the calling of the multiplex PCR reads with MiXCR, one entry per CDR3 protein. Among 25,000 to 40,000 distinct CDR3 sequences listed, more than 55% were seen once. Sequencing used brain tumor tissue. Source of these receptors: a male donor with glioblastoma.

Remarks on this clonotype: A read error may produce the germline difference seen at one junction end. This rearrangement joins TRBV4-2 to TRBJ2-1; D is tentatively TRBD1 or TRBD2 (6 bases each). Germline V CDR1 and CDR2: LGHNA, YNFKEQ. This CDR3 has 15 amino acids. The CDR3 loop is CASSQTGAAYNGQFF. The CDR3 DNA is TGTGCCAGCAGCCAAACGGGGGCCGCCTACAATGGGCAGTTCTTC.

The V gene is TRBV7-6, the J gene TRBJ2-2; D unresolved. From germline, CDR1 is SGHVS and CDR2 FNYEAQ. CDR3 length: 16 amino acids. V was trimmed by 3 bases and J by 2 bases, leaving 13 bases between them. CDR3 bases: TGTGCCAGCAGCTTCGAGCAGGCCTCAAACACCGGGGAGCTGTTTTTT. Its protein product is CASSFEQASNTGELFF.

This chain connects TRBV4-1 to TRBJ1-5; maybe TRBD1 (5 bases). This CDR3 region has 16 residues. V lost 3 bases and J 10 bases, leaving 22 bases between the germline ends. CDR1 and CDR2 (germline): MGHRA, YSYEKL. The CDR3 is CASSHDTGGGGKPQHF. The CDR3 coding sequence is TGCGCCAGCAGCCATGATACGGGGGGGGGGGGAAAACCCCAGCATTTT.

As to this clonotype: The junction differs from germline at one of its ends, possibly a read error. The CDR3 is CIVVGGGPDTQQF. The CDR3 DNA sequence: TGCATCGTTGTGGGGGGAGGGCCAGATACGCAGCAATTT. The chain couples TRBV29-1 to TRBJ2-3, with 7 bases matching TRBD2. Germline V lookup: CDR1 SQVTM, CDR2 ANQGSEA. The CDR3 consists of 13 residues.

CDR3 sequence: CASSVTLRGPSTDTQYF. The CDR3 DNA follows: TGCGCCAGCAGTGTCACTCTCCGGGGGCCAAGCACAGATACGCAGTATTTT. This chain connects TRBV10-1 to TRBJ2-3, with D possibly being TRBD1 or TRBD2 (6 bases each). Per the germline V gene, CDR1 is WNHNN and CDR2 is SYGVQD (reference sequence). CDR3 size: 17 residues. Deletions cut 4 bases from V and 0 bases from J, with 17 bases between.

This chain joins TRBV28 and TRBJ2-7; 9 bases map to TRBD2. Trimming cost V 6 bases and J 10 bases; bases outside gene matches: 13. This CDR3 has 14 amino acids. Germline values: CDR1 MDHEN, CDR2 SYDVKM. DNA of the CDR3: TGTGCCAGCAGCCTAGTGACTAGCGGCTACGGACAGTACTTC. Its translation: CASSLVTSGYGQYF.

This clonotype has only a few counts. The J gene is TRBJ2-3, the V gene TRBV7-8; D is ambiguous. The V gene lost 3 bases and the J gene lost 3 bases, with 4 bases spanning the gap. The CDR3 length is 12 residues. Germline V CDR1 and CDR2: SGHVS, FQNEAQ. The CDR3 nucleotides are TGTGCCAGCAGCTTTGGTACAGATACGCAGTATTTT. The encoded protein is CASSFGTDTQYF. The full variable domain, rest sourced from reference TRBV7-8 and TRBJ2-3, is GAGVSQSPRYKVAKRGQDVALRCDPISGHVSLFWYQQALGQGPEFLTYFQNEAQLDKSGLPSDRFFAERPEGSVSTLKIQRTQQEDSAVYLCASSFGTDTQYFGPGTRLTVL.

In regard to this clonotype: It may be a read error: a sequence one base away is much more abundant. The chain carries TRBV28 and TRBJ1-3, with D possibly being TRBD1 (6 bases). CDR1 and CDR2 (germline): MDHEN, SYDVKM. The CDR3 runs 17 residues. The chain's CDR3 is CASTTPRGQFSGNTLYF. CDR3 in DNA: TGTGCCAGCACCACCCCACGGGGGCAGTTCTCTGGAAACACCTTATATTTT.

With respect to this clonotype: A read error may produce the germline difference seen at one junction end. V gene TRBV29-1 combines with J gene TRBJ1-2, with 7 bases that match TRBD1. The CDR3 contains 12 residues. Germline V gene sequence: CDR1 SQVTM, CDR2 ANQGSEA. The CDR3 nucleotides read TGCGGCGCACACACAGGGGTATATGGCTACACTTTC. Amino acid sequence: CGAHTGVYGYTF.

This clonotype was counted ten times or more. The rearrangement uses TRBV10-3 and TRBJ2-7; unclear D gene. V gave up 2 bases and J gave up 12 bases, with 14 bases separating them. Germline CDR1 reads ENHRY; CDR2 reads SYGVKD. The CDR3 has 12 amino acids. The CDR3 DNA sequence: TGTGCCATCAGTGAGCCAGTGAACCACCGGTACTTC. Translated: CAISEPVNHRYF.

The chain employs TRBV11-1 and TRBJ2-7; TRBD1 aligns across 7 bases. Germline assignment: CDR1 SGHAT and CDR2 FQDESV (reference sequence). The CDR3 is 15 residues long. V shed 3 bases and J 1 base; nucleotides not matched to a gene: 6. The CDR3 sequence: CASSFGTDYSYEQYF. Here the CDR3 DNA reads TGTGCCAGCAGCTTCGGGACAGACTATTCCTACGAGCAGTACTTC.

About this clonotype: Mismatch with germline at one junction end may stem from a read error. The gene calls are TRBV11-2 and TRBJ1-2, with 10 bases matching TRBD1. The CDR3 totals 14 residues. Germline assignment: CDR1 SGHAT and CDR2 FQNNGV. In DNA, the CDR3 is TGTGCCGGCAGCGAAAGACAGGGGGCCTATAGCTACACCTTC. It yields the protein CAGSERQGAYSYTF.

This clonotype was counted ten times or more. The chain is built from TRBV12-3 or TRBV12-4 and TRBJ1-1; TRBD1 matches 8 bases. This CDR3 is 15 amino acids long. The ends lost 6 bases at V and 1 base at J; junction bases unmatched: 7. The CDR3 sequence: CASSSHQGANTEAFF. CDR3 bases: TGTGCCAGCAGCTCCCATCAGGGGGCGAACACTGAAGCTTTCTTT.

In the case of this clonotype: The junction departs from germline at one end; a sequencing error may be responsible. This rearrangement joins TRBV28 to TRBJ2-5; TRBD2 matches 7 bases. The CDR3 has 15 amino acids. CDR1 is MDHEN, CDR2 SYDVKM, per germline. The CDR3 is CASSLQRGGREIQYF. The CDR3 nucleotides read TGTGCCAGCAGTTTACAAAGGGGAGGGAGGGAGATCCAGTACTTC.

The chain employs TRBV29-1 and TRBJ1-6, with 7 nucleotides matching TRBD1. Unmatched junction bases numbered 11, after V lost 8 bases and J lost 10 bases. This CDR3 comprises 13 residues. CDR1 is SQVTM, CDR2 ANQGSEA, per germline. CDR3 in DNA: TGCAGCATTGTCAGGGACAGAAAATCACCCCTCCACTTT. Translation: CSIVRDRKSPLHF. Together with reference TRBV29-1 and TRBJ1-6, the CDR3 gives the full variable domain: SAVISQKPSRDICQRGTSLTIQCQVDSQVTMMFWYRQQPGQSLTLIATANQGSEATYESGFVIDKFPISRPNLTFSTLTVSNMSPEDSSIYLCSIVRDRKSPLHFGNGTRLTVT.

With regard to this clonotype: In this CDR3 the conserved last residue, phenylalanine or tryptophan, is missing, so a read error is likely. The chain is built from TRBV6-6 and TRBJ2-7, with D possibly being TRBD1 or TRBD2 (5 bases each). The CDR3 sequence is 15 residues long. Trimming cost V 2 bases and J 5 bases, with 16 bases left between them. Germline assignment: CDR1 MNHNY and CDR2 SVGAGI (reference sequence). The CDR3 sequence: CASSYLSGPSHEQYS. Here the CDR3 DNA reads TGTGCCAGCAGTTACCTATCGGGGCCAAGCCACGAGCAGTACTCC.

In the case of this clonotype: The germline gene is not matched at one end of the junction; a read error may be the cause. The rearrangement links TRBV6-5 to TRBJ2-3; D not certain. CDR3 size: 14 residues. Germline assignment: CDR1 MNHEY and CDR2 SVGAGI. CDR3 nucleotides: TGTGCCAGCAGCCTGAGTTCGTGGGCAGATGCGCAGTATTTT. This sequence encodes CASSLSSWADAQYF.

As concerns this clonotype: A clone one base away is much larger, so this may be a read error. This chain uses TRBV30 with TRBJ1-4; D ambiguous. V shed 2 bases and J shed 6 bases, with 13 bases lying between them. The germline V gene has CDR1 GTSNPN and CDR2 SVGIG (reference sequence). This CDR3 contains 14 residues. The DNA of the CDR3 is TGTGCCTGGAGTATACCTGACGGATATGAAAAACTGTTTTTT. Translating it yields CAWSIPDGYEKLFF.

The V and J genes are TRBV11-2 and TRBJ1-2; 8 bases agree with TRBD1. J lost 6 bases, V lost 3 bases, and 6 bases had no gene match. The CDR3 contains 14 residues. Germline assignment: CDR1 SGHAT and CDR2 FQNNGV. CDR3 nucleotide sequence: TGTGCCAGCAGCTTCGACAGGGGCGGCGATGGCTACACCTTC. It is translated as CASSFDRGGDGYTF.

A remark on this clonotype: This may arise from a read error, as a much more abundant clone is one base away. This chain uses TRBV5-1 with TRBJ2-3; 10 bases match TRBD2. This CDR3 is 15 amino acids long. Germline V gives CDR1 SGHRS, CDR2 YFSETQ. Germline trimming cut 6 bases from V and 1 base from J; bases unmatched to any gene: 5. CDR3 in DNA: TGCGCCAGCAAAGGACTAGCGGTAGGCACAGATACGCAGTATTTT. It specifies CASKGLAVGTDTQYF.

Concerning this clonotype: This may be a read error, as it is one base from a much larger clone. This rearrangement joins TRBV28 to TRBJ1-6; D is unresolved. Trimming removed 9 bases at V and 12 bases at J, with 12 bases between. Germline V CDR1 and CDR2: MDHEN, SYDVKM. The CDR3 has 11 amino acids. CDR3 sequence reads: CASRSGLPLHF. The CDR3 coding sequence is TGTGCCAGTAGAAGCGGTTTACCCCTCCACTTT.